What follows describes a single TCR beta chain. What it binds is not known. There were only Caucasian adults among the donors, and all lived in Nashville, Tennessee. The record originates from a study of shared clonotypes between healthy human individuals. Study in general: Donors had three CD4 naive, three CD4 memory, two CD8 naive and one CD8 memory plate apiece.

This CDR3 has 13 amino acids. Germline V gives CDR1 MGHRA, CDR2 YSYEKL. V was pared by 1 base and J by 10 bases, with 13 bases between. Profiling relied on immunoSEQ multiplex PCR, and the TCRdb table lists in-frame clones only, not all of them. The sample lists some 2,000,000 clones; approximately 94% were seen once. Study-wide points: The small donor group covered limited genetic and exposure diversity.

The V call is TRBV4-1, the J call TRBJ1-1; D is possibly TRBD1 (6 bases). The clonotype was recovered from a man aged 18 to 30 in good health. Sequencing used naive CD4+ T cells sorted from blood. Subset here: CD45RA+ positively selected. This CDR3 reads CASSQGAGGRAFF. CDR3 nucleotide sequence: TGCGCCAGCAGCCAAGGGGCGGGGGGCAGAGCTTTCTTT.